Presented here are 27 T cell receptor beta chains from one specimen sequenced in a study of T cell repertoires in cytomegalovirus infection. MiXCR, run by TCRdb on the reads, gives a single entry per CDR3 protein. This table has hundreds of thousands of distinct CDR3 sequences, 35% appearing once. Sequenced: PBMCs. All receptors derive from a human donor in good health (CMV status not recorded). Some clones in this sample may be carry-over from other donors' samples.

Written as DNA, the CDR3 is TGTGCCAGCACCTTCCCCTTCGGGGGCGGGAACACCGGGGAGCTGTTTTTT. Protein: CASTFPFGGGNTGELFF. The gene calls are TRBV7-4 and TRBJ2-2; D assignment may be TRBD1 or TRBD2 (6 bases each). The CDR3 runs 17 residues. Germline V gene sequence: CDR1 SGHVT, CDR2 SQSDAQ. The V end was cut by 7 bases, the J end by 1 base, with 19 bases between.

Worth noting for this clonotype: Since a much larger clone is just one base distant, this may be a read error. The CDR3 does not end in the conserved phenylalanine or tryptophan, so this is likely a read error. The chain recombines TRBV7-6 with TRBJ2-7; 9 bases align to TRBD2. The CDR3 has 18 amino acids. V dropped 1 base and J dropped 1; count of bases not matched to a gene: 11. CDR1 SGHVS and CDR2 FNYEAQ come from the germline V gene. As DNA, the CDR3 is TGTGCCAGCAGCTTAGGGCCGCCTAGCGGGGTAGGATCCTACGAGCAGTACTTA. Residues: CASSLGPPSGVGSYEQYL.

The chain combines TRBV7-9 with TRBJ2-2; the D call may be TRBD1 or TRBD2 (6 bases each). Germline V CDR1 and CDR2: SEHNR, FQNEAQ (reference sequence). Trimming stripped 6 bases from V and 0 bases from J, with 17 bases between. The CDR3 totals 17 residues. CDR3 residues: CASRPGGSRANTGELFF. CDR3 DNA sequence: TGTGCCAGCAGGCCCGGGGGCTCGAGAGCGAACACCGGGGAGCTGTTTTTT.

The chain joins TRBV12-3 or TRBV12-4 to TRBJ2-1, with a tentative D call TRBD1 (6 bases). The CDR3 extends over 17 amino acids. V was trimmed by 6 bases and J by 6 bases, leaving 24 bases between them. The CDR3 reads CASSTRQGQGEGNEQFF. CDR3 in DNA: TGTGCCAGCAGCACAAGGCAGGGGCAGGGTGAGGGCAATGAGCAGTTCTTC.

The V call is TRBV20-1, the J call TRBJ1-4; D remains unclear. Germline values: CDR1 DFQATT, CDR2 SNEGSKA (reference sequence). This CDR3 comprises 14 residues. V was pared by 0 bases and J by 11 bases, with 16 bases between. This CDR3 is CSARDNPIPSKLFF. The CDR3 DNA sequence: TGCAGTGCTAGAGATAATCCCATCCCCTCGAAACTGTTTTTT.

CDR3 amino acids: CASSLELAGNLNEQFF. CDR3 nucleotide sequence: TGTGCCAGCAGCTTAGAACTAGCGGGGAACCTCAATGAGCAGTTCTTC. The V call is TRBV7-2, the J call TRBJ2-1; 10 nucleotides match TRBD2. Germline-derived CDR1 and CDR2 are SGHTA and FQGNSA. The CDR3 runs to 16 residues. The trim removed 1 base at V and 6 bases at J, leaving 6 bases unmatched.

Turning to this clonotype: Since the CDR3 does not end with the conserved phenylalanine or tryptophan, this likely comes from a read error. It is unclear where the CDR3 begins or ends on the DNA, so no DNA is shown, and the CDR3 is as TCRdb lists it. This sequence joins TRBV9 and TRBJ1-2; the listed D gene, TRBD1, was not tested against the DNA. The CDR3 is 17 amino acids in total, end residues counted. Germline CDR1 SGDLS, CDR2 YYNGEE. The CDR3 loop is CASSPQADRAVGYGYTL.

Note on this clonotype: The junction does not match germline at one end; this may be a read error. CDR3 amino acids: CASSRQLNTESFF. Written as DNA, the CDR3 is TGTGCCAGCAGCCGACAGCTAAACACTGAATCTTTCTTT. This chain uses TRBV12-3 or TRBV12-4 with TRBJ1-1, with a weak D call TRBD1 (5 bases). The CDR3 consists of 13 residues.

This clonotype was observed a few times. The rearrangement links TRBV28 to TRBJ2-5; 7 positions match TRBD1. Germline V lookup: CDR1 MDHEN, CDR2 SYDVKM. The ends lost 3 bases at V and 1 base at J; junction bases unmatched: 11. CDR3 length: 17 residues. CDR3 bases: TGTGCCAGCAGTTTTGGCAGGGGGTTTTCCGGCCAAGAGACCCAGTACTTC. It encodes CASSFGRGFSGQETQYF.

This clonotype was detected ten times or more. J is TRBJ1-5 and V is TRBV29-1, with a weak D call TRBD1 (6 bases). V lost 5 bases to trimming and J lost 0 bases, with 8 bases between them. Germline V gene lookup returns CDR1 SQVTM and CDR2 ANQGSEA. The CDR3 is made up of 13 amino acids. The CDR3 nucleotides read TGCAGCGTTCAGGGACATAGCAATCAGCCCCAGCATTTT. Residues: CSVQGHSNQPQHF.

Worth noting for this clonotype: The junction departs from germline at one end; a sequencing error may be responsible. V is TRBV7-8 and J is TRBJ2-7; the match to TRBD1 covers 8 bases. CDR1 and CDR2 from the germline V gene are SGHVS and FQNEAQ. The CDR3 covers 16 residues. CDR3 DNA sequence: TGTTCCAGCAGCTTAGGGACGGGACAGGTCGCCTACGAGAAGTACTTC. Its translation: CSSSLGTGQVAYEKYF.

V is TRBV12-3 or TRBV12-4 and J is TRBJ1-3; TRBD1 might be the D (6 bases). This CDR3 spans 14 amino acids. The germline V and J ends were trimmed by 6 bases and 2 bases, with 11 bases remaining between them. The CDR3 protein is CASSHRDTGNTIYF. In DNA form, the CDR3 reads TGTGCCAGCAGCCATAGGGACACTGGAAACACCATATATTTT.

This clonotype was counted at least ten times. This rearrangement joins TRBV7-6 to TRBJ1-1, with TRBD1 as a possible D gene (5 bases). Deletions cut 5 bases from V and 3 bases from J, with 10 bases between. The CDR3 is made up of 13 amino acids. CDR1 is SGHVS and CDR2 is FNYEAQ in the germline V gene. The CDR3 DNA sequence: TGTGCCAGCAGCGCCAGGGAGCACACTGAAGCTTTCTTT. It codes for CASSAREHTEAFF.

V usage is TRBV5-6 and J usage is TRBJ1-1; D might be TRBD1 (6 bases). Germline V gives CDR1 SGHDT, CDR2 YYEEEE. CDR3 length: 12 amino acids. Trimming took off 6 bases at V and 7 bases at J, with 13 bases between the two ends. CDR3 sequence: CASKGGNIEAFF. For the CDR3, the DNA is TGTGCCAGCAAAGGGGGGAATATTGAAGCTTTCTTT.

This clonotype was seen a handful of times. This rearrangement joins TRBV20-1 to TRBJ1-5; 7 positions match TRBD1. The V and J ends lost 3 bases and 6 bases, in that order; junction bases with no gene match: 11. The germline gives CDR1 DFQATT, CDR2 SNEGSKA (reference sequence). The CDR3 loop spans 15 amino acids. The CDR3: CSARANNRGSQPQHF. The CDR3 coding sequence is TGCAGTGCTAGGGCTAACAACAGGGGCTCTCAGCCCCAGCATTTT.

The chain joins TRBV19 to TRBJ2-1; no clear D gene. Trimming stripped 6 bases from V and 4 bases from J, with 10 bases between. The germline V gene encodes CDR1 LNHDA and CDR2 SQIVND (reference sequence). This CDR3 is built from 13 residues. The CDR3 nucleotides are TGTGCCAGTAGCGAACTATCGTACAATGAGCAGTTCTTC. It translates to CASSELSYNEQFF. The full variable domain, completed using reference TRBV19 and TRBJ2-1, is DGGITQSPKYLFRKEGQNVTLSCEQNLNHDAMYWYRQDPGQGLRLIYYSQIVNDFQKGDIAEGYSVSREKKESFPLTVTSAQKNPTAFYLCASSELSYNEQFFGPGTRLTVL.

This clonotype was detected only a few times. The V call is TRBV28, the J call TRBJ1-6; TRBD1 might be the D (6 bases). The CDR3 has 13 residues. Trimming cost V 7 bases and J 7 bases, with 11 bases left between them. Germline loops: CDR1 MDHEN, CDR2 SYDVKM. The CDR3 DNA is TGTGCCAGCACTCGGGGGCGAAATTCACCCCTCCACTTT. This encodes CASTRGRNSPLHF.

In its sample, this clonotype was seen many times. The gene calls are TRBV7-2 and TRBJ2-7; D ambiguous. Germline CDR1 is SGHTA and CDR2 is FQGNSA. The CDR3 sequence is 11 residues long. V shed 5 bases and J shed 0 bases, with 2 bases lying between them. CDR3 DNA: TGTGCCAGCAGCCGCTCCTACGAGCAGTACTTC. Its translation is CASSRSYEQYF.

This clonotype came up many times. V gene TRBV5-1 combines with J gene TRBJ2-5; TRBD2 might be the D (5 bases). CDR3 length: 14 amino acids. The V end lost 0 bases, the J end lost 5 bases, and 11 bases lay between the germline ends. CDR1 and CDR2 from the germline V gene are SGHRS and YFSETQ. CDR3 sequence reads: CASSLGRQAETQYF. The CDR3 nucleotides read TGCGCCAGCAGCTTGGGGAGGCAAGCGGAGACCCAGTACTTC.

The V gene is TRBV6-1, the J gene TRBJ2-7; 7 nucleotides line up with TRBD1. The J segment lost 5 bases and the V segment lost 6 bases, leaving 13 bases of the junction unmatched. The length of the CDR3 is 15 residues. Germline V gene data show CDR1 as MNHNS and CDR2 as SASEGT. CDR3 sequence reads: CASRETHRGPNEQYF. CDR3 coding DNA: TGTGCCAGCAGAGAGACCCACAGGGGTCCCAACGAGCAGTACTTC.

This clonotype was observed a few times. A much larger clone differs from this one at a single base, so this may be a read error. The chain employs TRBV7-8 and TRBJ1-1; D not certain. V was cut by 5 bases and J by 3 bases, with 22 bases left in between. CDR3 size: 17 residues. CDR1 SGHVS and CDR2 FQNEAQ come from the germline V gene. CDR3 sequence reads: CASSPPGVFQMDTEAFF. CDR3 nucleotides: TGTGCCAGCAGCCCCCCAGGTGTCTTTCAGATGGACACTGAAGCTTTCTTT.

This clonotype was seen many times. The rearrangement uses TRBV28 and TRBJ1-4; 8 positions match TRBD1. Germline lookup yields CDR1 MDHEN and CDR2 SYDVKM. The CDR3 extends over 17 amino acids. The ends lost 4 bases at V and 0 bases at J; junction bases unmatched: 7. The CDR3 sequence is CASSSDRVEATNEKLFF. In nucleotides, the CDR3 is TGTGCCAGCAGTTCGGACAGGGTGGAGGCAACTAATGAAAAACTGTTTTTT.

This chain joins TRBV7-9 and TRBJ2-1; the D gene is possibly TRBD1 (5 bases). The CDR3 contains 14 residues. V lost 1 base and J 7 bases, leaving 11 bases between the germline ends. Germline-derived CDR1 and CDR2 are SEHNR and FQNEAQ (reference sequence). The CDR3 region is CASSLEQGENEQFF. In DNA, the CDR3 is TGTGCCAGCAGCTTAGAGCAGGGTGAGAATGAGCAGTTCTTC.

This chain joins TRBV2 and TRBJ2-3; no reliable D call. Germline assignment: CDR1 SNHLY and CDR2 FYNNEI. The CDR3 extends over 15 amino acids. Trimming took off 3 bases at V and 0 bases at J, with 10 bases between the two ends. The CDR3 DNA sequence: TGTGCCAGCAGTGAGGCTGGGTTTAGCACAGATACGCAGTATTTT. Protein: CASSEAGFSTDTQYF.

This clonotype was observed a single time. CDR3 in amino acids: CSAYGASGGDTQYF. The CDR3, as DNA: TGCAGTGCTTACGGGGCTAGCGGGGGTGATACGCAGTATTTT. The V gene is TRBV20-1, the J gene TRBJ2-3; 10 bases align to TRBD2. The CDR3 is made up of 14 amino acids. Germline loops: CDR1 DFQATT, CDR2 SNEGSKA (reference sequence). The V and J ends lost 5 bases and 6 bases, in that order; junction bases with no gene match: 8.

This clonotype was counted only a few times. The chain couples TRBV6-2 or TRBV6-3 to TRBJ2-1, with TRBD2 identical over 10 bases. There are 15 residues in the CDR3. The trim removed 7 bases at V and 8 bases at J, leaving 11 bases unmatched. The V gene's germline CDR1 is MNHEY and CDR2 SVGEGT. The CDR3 loop reads CASTYAGTSAHEQFF. In nucleotides, the CDR3 is TGTGCCAGCACCTACGCTGGGACTAGCGCGCATGAGCAGTTCTTC.

CDR3 sequence: CASSYGQGTSGIAFF. CDR3 nucleotide sequence: TGTGCCAGCAGCTACGGACAGGGGACTAGCGGGATTGCGTTCTTC. This chain uses TRBV28 with TRBJ2-1; 13 positions match TRBD2. J was trimmed by 15 bases and V by 6 bases; bases with no gene match: 14. CDR3 size: 15 residues. The germline V gene encodes CDR1 MDHEN and CDR2 SYDVKM.